This T cell receptor beta chain originates from a study of control samples from healthy donors and cancer patients. Generated by immunoSEQ multiplex PCR, the TCRdb table keeps only in-frame clones and is missing some. The sample has 78,000 or so clones, around four fifths seen once. V lost 5 bases, J lost 2 bases, and 12 bases stayed unmatched. Germline V gene sequence: CDR1 SEHNR, CDR2 FQNEAQ (reference sequence). CDR3 size: 18 residues. The chain combines TRBV7-9 with TRBJ2-7, with 13 bases matching TRBD2. Sequencing was carried out using blood. This receptor was obtained from a middle-aged man in good health. CDR3 in DNA: TGTGCCAGCAGCCCCCCCATGACTAGCGGGAGGCAAGCCTACGAGCAGTACTTC. Translation gives CASSPPMTSGRQAYEQYF.